The T cell receptor beta chain under discussion was sequenced for a study of response to subunit inactivated influenza vaccine. TCRdb called the RT-PCR reads again in MiXCR, with one record for every CDR3 protein. The sample has about 800,000 distinct CDR3 sequences; about 20% are singletons. In this sample, this clonotype turned up a few times. Germline V lookup: CDR1 MNHNS, CDR2 SASEGT. The CDR3 is 16 residues long. The V end was cut by 7 bases, the J end by 6 bases, with 22 bases between. This chain uses TRBV6-1 with TRBJ2-1; D is possibly TRBD2 (5 bases). The clonotype comes from a man in his forties or fifties who received an inactivated influenza vaccine. Source: PBMCs from blood, taken roughly 5 days after vaccination. The CDR3 region has the DNA TGTGCCAGCACCTTAAGGGCTAGCCGAATCCTCAATGAGCAGTTCTTC. It translates to CASTLRASRILNEQFF.